This TCR beta chain stems from a study of spatial heterogeneity in lung cancer. Study-wide background: There was a strong correlation between the counts of TCR transcripts measured in tumor regions and a T cell transcriptional module score that was calculated from matched bulk RNA-seq. Study-wide findings and caveats: Mutation tallies in tumors tracked expanded intratumoral alpha and beta TCR counts.

CDR3 length: 12 amino acids. The germline V gene has CDR1 SGHKS and CDR2 YYEKEE (reference sequence). V lost 4 bases and J lost 4, with 9 bases in between. Documented time point: sample taken at primary tumor resection. Samples were donated by 72 untreated early-stage non-small cell lung cancer patients. TCRdb analysed the 5' RACE reads with MiXCR anew, one entry per CDR3 protein. The sample yields about 24,000 distinct CDR3 sequences, approximately 9.5% seen once. This clonotype was seen repeatedly, ten times or more. The antigen is unknown. The source is a male donor with early-stage non-small cell lung cancer. This chain uses TRBV5-5 with TRBJ2-7; possibly TRBD2 for D (6 bases). This specimen was lung tumor tissue, taken at surgery. The CDR3, as DNA: TGTGCCAGCAGCCAGGGACTTTACGAGCAGTACTTC. Amino acid sequence: CASSQGLYEQYF.